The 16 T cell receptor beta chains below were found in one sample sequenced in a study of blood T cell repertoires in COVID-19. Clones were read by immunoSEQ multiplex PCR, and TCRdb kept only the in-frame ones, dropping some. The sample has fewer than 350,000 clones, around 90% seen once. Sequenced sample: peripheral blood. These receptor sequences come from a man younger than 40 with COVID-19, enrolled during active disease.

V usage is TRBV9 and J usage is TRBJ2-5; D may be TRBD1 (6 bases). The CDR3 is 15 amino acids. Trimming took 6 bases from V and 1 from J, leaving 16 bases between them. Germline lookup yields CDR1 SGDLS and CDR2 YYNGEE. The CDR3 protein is CASTPWDTPQETQYF. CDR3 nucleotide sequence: TGTGCCAGCACCCCGTGGGACACCCCCCAAGAGACCCAGTACTTC.

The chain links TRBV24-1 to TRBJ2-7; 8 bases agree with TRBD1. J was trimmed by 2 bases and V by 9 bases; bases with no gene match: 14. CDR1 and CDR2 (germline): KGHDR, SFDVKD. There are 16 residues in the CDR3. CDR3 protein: CATHPLRDRSTYEQYF. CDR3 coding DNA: TGTGCCACCCACCCGCTACGGGACAGGTCAACCTACGAGCAGTACTTC.

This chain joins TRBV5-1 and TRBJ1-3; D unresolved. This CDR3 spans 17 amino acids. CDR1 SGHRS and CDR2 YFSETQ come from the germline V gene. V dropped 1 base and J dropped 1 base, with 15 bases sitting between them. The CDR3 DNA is TGCGCCAGCAGCTTGATCGCGGCTCCTACATCTGGAAACACCATATATTTT. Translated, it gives CASSLIAAPTSGNTIYF. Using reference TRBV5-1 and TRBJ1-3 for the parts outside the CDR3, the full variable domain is KAGVTQTPRYLIKTRGQQVTLSCSPISGHRSVSWYQQTPGQGLQFLFEYFSETQRNKGNFPGRFSGRQFSNSRSEMNVSTLELGDSALYLCASSLIAAPTSGNTIYFGEGSWLTVV.

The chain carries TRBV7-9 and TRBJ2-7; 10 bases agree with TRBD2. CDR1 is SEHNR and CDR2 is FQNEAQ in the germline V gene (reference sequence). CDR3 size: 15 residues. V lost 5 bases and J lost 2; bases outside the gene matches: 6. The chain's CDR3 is CASSLGLALPYEQYF. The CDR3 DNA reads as TGTGCCAGCAGCCTGGGACTAGCGTTACCCTACGAGCAGTACTTC.

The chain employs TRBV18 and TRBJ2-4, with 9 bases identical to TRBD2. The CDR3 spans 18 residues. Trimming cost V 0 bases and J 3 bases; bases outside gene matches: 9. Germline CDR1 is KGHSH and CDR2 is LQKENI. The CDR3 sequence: CASSPPPSGALGKNIQYF. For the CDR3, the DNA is TGTGCCAGCTCACCACCGCCTAGCGGGGCCCTTGGCAAAAACATTCAGTACTTC.

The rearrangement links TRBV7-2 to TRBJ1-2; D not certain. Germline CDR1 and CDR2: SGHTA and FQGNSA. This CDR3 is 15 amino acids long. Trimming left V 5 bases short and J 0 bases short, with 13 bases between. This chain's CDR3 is CASSKLAETNYGYTF. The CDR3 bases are TGTGCCAGCAGCAAACTAGCAGAAACTAACTATGGCTACACCTTC.

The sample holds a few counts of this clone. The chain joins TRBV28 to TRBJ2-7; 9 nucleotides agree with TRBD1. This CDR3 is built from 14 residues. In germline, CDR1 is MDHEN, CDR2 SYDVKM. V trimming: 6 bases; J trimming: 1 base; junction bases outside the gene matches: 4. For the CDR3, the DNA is TGTGCCAGCAGGAAGACAGGGGGATCCTACGAGCAGTACTTC. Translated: CASRKTGGSYEQYF.

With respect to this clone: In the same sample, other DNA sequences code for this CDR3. CDR3 amino acids: CASSIGQIEAFF. CDR3 in DNA: TGTGCCAGTAGTATAGGTCAGATTGAAGCTTTCTTT. The rearrangement uses TRBV19 and TRBJ1-1; D unclear. The ends were cut back, 1 base at V and 7 bases at J, with 7 bases in the middle. CDR3 length: 12 amino acids. CDR1 and CDR2 (germline): LNHDA, SQIVND (reference sequence).

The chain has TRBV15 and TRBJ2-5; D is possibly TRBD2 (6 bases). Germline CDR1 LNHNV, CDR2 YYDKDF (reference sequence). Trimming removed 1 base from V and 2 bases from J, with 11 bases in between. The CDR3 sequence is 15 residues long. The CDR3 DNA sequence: TGTGCCACCAGCAGAGTAGCGGACAAGCAAGAGACCCAGTACTTC. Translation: CATSRVADKQETQYF.

The CDR3 is CASSLQGNGSPLHF. As DNA, the CDR3 is TGTGCCAGCAGCTTACAGGGGAACGGTTCACCCCTCCACTTT. This chain uses TRBV7-3 with TRBJ1-6; possibly TRBD1 for D (6 bases). With 2 bases removed from V and 9 bases from J, the gap between germline ends came to 11 bases. Germline V lookup: CDR1 SGHTA, CDR2 FQGTGA. The CDR3 consists of 14 residues.

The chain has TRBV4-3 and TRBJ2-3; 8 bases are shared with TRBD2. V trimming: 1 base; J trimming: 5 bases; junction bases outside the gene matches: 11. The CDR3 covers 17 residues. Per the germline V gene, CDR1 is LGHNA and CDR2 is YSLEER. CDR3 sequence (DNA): TGCGCCAGCAGCCAAGTCCTGGGAGCGGGAGTTGGAGATACGCAGTATTTT. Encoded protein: CASSQVLGAGVGDTQYF.

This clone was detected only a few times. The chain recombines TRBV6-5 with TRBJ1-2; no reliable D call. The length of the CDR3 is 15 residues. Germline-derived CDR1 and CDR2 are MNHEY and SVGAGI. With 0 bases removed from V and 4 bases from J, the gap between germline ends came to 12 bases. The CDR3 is CASSYSSWRSYGYTF. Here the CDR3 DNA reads TGTGCCAGCAGTTACTCATCCTGGCGGAGCTATGGCTACACCTTC.

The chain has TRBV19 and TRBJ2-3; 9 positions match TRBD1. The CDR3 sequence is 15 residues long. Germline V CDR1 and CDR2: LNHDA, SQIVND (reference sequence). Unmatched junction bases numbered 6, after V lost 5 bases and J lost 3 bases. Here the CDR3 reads CASSLTGGATDTQYF. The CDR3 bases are TGTGCCAGTAGTCTCACAGGGGGCGCGACAGATACGCAGTATTTT.

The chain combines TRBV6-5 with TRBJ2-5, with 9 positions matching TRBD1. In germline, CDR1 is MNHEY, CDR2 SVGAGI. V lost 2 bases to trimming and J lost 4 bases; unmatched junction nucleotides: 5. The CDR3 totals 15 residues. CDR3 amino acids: CASSYGTGKGETQYF. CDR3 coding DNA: TGTGCCAGCAGTTACGGGACAGGGAAGGGAGAGACCCAGTACTTC.

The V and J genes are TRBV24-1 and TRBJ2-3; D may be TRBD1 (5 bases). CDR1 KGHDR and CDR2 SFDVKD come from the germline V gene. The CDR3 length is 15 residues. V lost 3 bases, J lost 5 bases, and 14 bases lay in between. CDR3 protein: CATSDPGRAKDTQYF. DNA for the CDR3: TGTGCCACCAGTGATCCAGGCAGGGCAAAAGATACGCAGTATTTT.

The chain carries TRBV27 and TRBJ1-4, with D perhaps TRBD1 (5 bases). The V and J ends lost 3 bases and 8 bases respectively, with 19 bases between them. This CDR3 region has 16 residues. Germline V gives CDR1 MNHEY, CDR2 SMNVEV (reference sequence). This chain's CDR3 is CASSFTWDLTGEKLFF. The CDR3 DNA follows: TGTGCCAGCAGTTTTACCTGGGACTTAACGGGGGAAAAACTGTTTTTT.